The next 15 T cell receptor beta chains were all read from a single sample in a study of T cell responses to AZD1222 COVID-19 vaccine. Profiled with immunoSEQ multiplex PCR; TCRdb holds only in-frame clones, not every one. The sample holds more than 95,000 clones; 75% to 90% are singletons and the top ten take around 9%. This specimen consisted of peripheral blood, obtained on day 0 of AZD1222 vaccination. Receptor source: an adult in good health.

This chain connects TRBV6-2 or TRBV6-3 to TRBJ1-6; tentatively, D is TRBD1 (6 bases). The CDR3 runs 14 residues. V was pared by 5 bases and J by 10 bases, with 15 bases between. Germline V gives CDR1 MNHEY, CDR2 SVGEGT. The CDR3 here is CASSRGQRESPLHF. In DNA form, the CDR3 reads TGTGCCAGCAGTCGCGGACAGAGGGAATCACCCCTCCACTTT.

The chain recombines TRBV27 with TRBJ2-7; no clear D. The CDR3 loop spans 11 amino acids. Per the germline V gene, CDR1 is MNHEY and CDR2 is SMNVEV (reference sequence). Trimming took off 8 bases at V and 5 bases at J, with 10 bases between the two ends. The CDR3 is CASGRNHEQYF. The CDR3 DNA follows: TGTGCCAGCGGGCGGAATCACGAGCAGTACTTC.

V gene TRBV28 combines with J gene TRBJ2-7; 8 bases are a match to TRBD2. CDR3 length equals 16 residues. The V gene end was trimmed by 3 bases and the J gene end by 3 bases; junction bases not matched to a gene: 10. Germline assignment: CDR1 MDHEN and CDR2 SYDVKM. The CDR3 protein is CASSFSTSATGYEQYF. The CDR3 bases are TGTGCCAGCAGTTTCTCGACTAGCGCGACCGGCTACGAGCAGTACTTC.

V and J are TRBV18 and TRBJ1-1; D call uncertain. The CDR3 covers 11 residues. Trimming removed 6 bases at V and 3 bases at J, with 5 bases between. Germline V gene lookup returns CDR1 KGHSH and CDR2 LQKENI. The CDR3 region is CASSLDTEAFF. For the CDR3, the DNA is TGTGCCAGCTCTCTGGACACTGAAGCTTTCTTT.

The V call is TRBV21-1, the J call TRBJ1-5. TRBV21-1 is termed a pseudogene. This CDR3 has 20 residues. The CDR3: CASSPKSGGVDLNSNQPQHF. The CDR3 bases are TGTGCCAGCAGCCCAAAGTCCGGGGGGGTAGACCTCAATAGCAATCAGCCCCAGCATTTT.

This clone was observed once. This chain joins TRBV6-6 and TRBJ1-4; D is unresolved. Germline loops: CDR1 MNHNY, CDR2 SVGAGI (reference sequence). This CDR3 spans 13 amino acids. V lost 6 bases, J lost 8 bases, and 13 bases lay in between. The CDR3 DNA is TGTGCCAGCAGCGAAACTCGGGAGGAAAAACTGTTTTTT. It specifies CASSETREEKLFF.

This clone was seen only a few times. This chain uses TRBV5-8 with TRBJ1-2, with 11 positions matching TRBD1. The J segment lost 4 bases and the V segment lost 1 base, leaving 6 bases of the junction unmatched. This CDR3 has 16 residues. Germline lookup yields CDR1 SGHTS and CDR2 YDEGEE. The CDR3 coding sequence is TGTGCCAGCAGCTTGTTAGGGACAGGGGGTCTCTATGGCTACACCTTC. Translating gives CASSLLGTGGLYGYTF.

The chain recombines TRBV12-3 or TRBV12-4 with TRBJ1-5, with D hard to call. The V gene lost 9 bases and the J gene lost 7 bases, with 13 bases spanning the gap. The CDR3 consists of 12 residues. CDR3 nucleotides: TGTGCCAGTTTCAAGAGTCCCCAGCCCCAGCATTTT. This gives the protein CASFKSPQPQHF.

The CDR3 region has the DNA TGTGCCAGCAGCAACCGGCAGGGGCGGATAGGATACGAGCAGTACTTC. Its translation: CASSNRQGRIGYEQYF. This rearrangement joins TRBV21-1 to TRBJ2-7; TRBD1, the D gene given by the table, was not confirmed from the DNA. TRBV21-1 is given as a pseudogene. The CDR3 length is 16 residues.

The V and J genes are TRBV4-2 and TRBJ2-7; 11 bases are a match to TRBD1. CDR1 LGHNA and CDR2 YNFKEQ come from the germline V gene. Germline trimming cut 0 bases from V and 7 bases from J; bases unmatched to any gene: 8. This CDR3 is built from 16 residues. The CDR3 sequence is CASSQDLGTGGQEQYF. The CDR3 bases are TGTGCCAGCAGCCAAGATTTAGGGACAGGGGGGCAAGAGCAGTACTTC.

The chain couples TRBV4-3 to TRBJ2-1, with no clear D. V lost 3 bases and J 6 bases, leaving 12 bases between the germline ends. The CDR3 is 14 amino acids. Germline V gene lookup returns CDR1 LGHNA and CDR2 YSLEER. The CDR3 protein is CASSQEPGSNEQFF. The DNA for the CDR3 is TGCGCCAGCAGCCAGGAACCGGGCTCCAATGAGCAGTTCTTC.

CDR3 sequence reads: CASRPPRSMNTEAFF. The CDR3 DNA reads as TGTGCCAGCAGACCCCCCCGGTCTATGAACACTGAAGCTTTCTTT. The chain carries TRBV28 and TRBJ1-1; D uncertain. Germline V CDR1 and CDR2: MDHEN, SYDVKM. CDR3 length: 15 amino acids. The V end was cut by 6 bases, the J end by 0 bases, with 14 bases between.

The rearrangement links TRBV28 to TRBJ1-2, with TRBD1 as a possible D gene (6 bases). In germline, CDR1 is MDHEN, CDR2 SYDVKM. This CDR3 region has 15 residues. The V end was cut by 9 bases, the J end by 5 bases, with 22 bases between. CDR3 nucleotides: TGTGCCAGTAGCTCATCTGGACAGCACCCTTATGGCTACACCTTC. Translating gives CASSSSGQHPYGYTF.

This clone appeared a few times. This chain uses TRBV6-2 or TRBV6-3 with TRBJ1-5, with a weak D call TRBD1 (6 bases). Germline V gives CDR1 MNHEY, CDR2 SVGEGT. CDR3 size: 14 residues. Trimming shortened V by 4 bases and J by 6 bases, and 13 bases separated the two germline ends. The CDR3 reads CASSWGRGGQPQHF. CDR3 nucleotide sequence: TGTGCCAGCAGTTGGGGAAGAGGGGGTCAGCCCCAGCATTTT.

This chain joins TRBV7-9 and TRBJ2-1; 11 bases align to TRBD2. J lost 8 bases, V lost 5 bases, and 14 bases had no gene match. The CDR3 length is 17 residues. CDR1 is SEHNR, CDR2 FQNEAQ, per germline (reference sequence). The CDR3 protein is CASSPDLSGRARDEQFF. The CDR3 bases are TGTGCCAGCAGCCCAGACCTTAGCGGGAGGGCCAGGGATGAGCAGTTCTTC.